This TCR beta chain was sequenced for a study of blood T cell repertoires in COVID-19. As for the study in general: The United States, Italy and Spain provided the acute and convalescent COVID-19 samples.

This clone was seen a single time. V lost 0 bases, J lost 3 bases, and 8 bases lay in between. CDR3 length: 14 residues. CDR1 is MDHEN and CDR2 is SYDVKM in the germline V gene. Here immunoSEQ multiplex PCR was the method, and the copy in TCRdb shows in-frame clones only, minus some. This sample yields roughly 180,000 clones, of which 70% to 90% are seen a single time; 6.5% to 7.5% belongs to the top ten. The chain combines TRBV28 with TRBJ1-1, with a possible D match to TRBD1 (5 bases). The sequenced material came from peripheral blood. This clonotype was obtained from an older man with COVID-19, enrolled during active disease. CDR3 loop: CASSLWGTHTEAFF. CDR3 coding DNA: TGTGCCAGCAGTTTATGGGGGACTCACACTGAAGCTTTCTTT.